This paragraph reports one TCR beta chain. In the authors' workflow: Counts of nucleated cells, estimated from reference gene primer amplification, were obtained. Measured with immunoSEQ multiplex PCR; TCRdb has only the in-frame clones, and not every one. V and J calls and clone size follow that table, whereas D and trimming were derived from the DNA. This sample carries 37,000 or so clones, around nine tenths of them seen once, and the ten largest clones take about 63%. The sample originates from a study of blood T cell repertoires in COVID-19. The overall study: Samples of COVID-19 (acute and convalescent) were obtained from the United States, Italy and Spain.

The CDR3 runs to 14 residues. Trimming took 1 base from V and 6 from J, leaving 7 bases between them. CDR1 and CDR2 from the germline V gene are SEHNR and FQNEAQ (reference sequence). This rearrangement joins TRBV7-9 to TRBJ1-6, with D possibly TRBD1 on 5 matching bases. This TCR came from a man in his 70s with acute or convalescent COVID-19. The sequencing sample was made of peripheral blood. The DNA for the CDR3 is TGTGCCAGCAGCTTAGGCGGGGCTAATTCACCCCTCCACTTT. It specifies CASSLGGANSPLHF.